The 8 T cell receptor beta chains in this list originate from one sample, sequenced in a study of blood T cell repertoires in COVID-19 (dated by TCRdb to 2020 to 2022). Libraries were prepared through the immunoSEQ multiplex PCR assay. In its TCRdb copy, this immuneACCESS table keeps in-frame sequences only and misses some clones. Where compared with another copy, unresolved V genes explain less than half of these, and the others have no known cause. Counted in this sample were 65,000 to 75,000 clones; nearly 80% of them appeared once. 12% of the sample is taken by the ten largest. The material sequenced was peripheral blood. These receptors were obtained from a human donor in a cohort sampled during active COVID-19.

The chain couples TRBV30 to TRBJ2-7, with 8 bases matching TRBD2. The germline V gene encodes CDR1 GTSNPN and CDR2 SVGIG (reference sequence). The J segment lost 6 bases and the V segment lost 5 bases, leaving 9 bases of the junction unmatched. The CDR3 length is 13 residues. CDR3 coding DNA: TGTGCCTGGTCGGGAGGGGTTCCTCTCGAGCAGTACTTC. This sequence encodes CAWSGGVPLEQYF.

This clone appeared a single time. The V call is TRBV28, the J call TRBJ2-4; D might be TRBD2 (8 bases). V lost 2 bases and J lost 5, with 16 bases in between. This CDR3 has 16 residues. Looked up from germline, CDR1 is MDHEN and CDR2 is SYDVKM. The CDR3 here is CASSLSIAGQQNIQYF. The CDR3 region has the DNA TGTGCCAGCAGTTTAAGTATAGCGGGACAGCAAAACATTCAGTACTTC.

This chain joins TRBV2 and TRBJ2-7, with D maybe TRBD2 (6 bases). The V gene's germline CDR1 is SNHLY and CDR2 FYNNEI. The CDR3 extends over 14 amino acids. Between the trimmed V and J ends, which lost 2 bases and 2 bases, there was a span of 10 bases. DNA of the CDR3: TGTGCCAGCAGTGAACCGGGAGCAACCTACGAGCAGTACTTC. Translation gives CASSEPGATYEQYF.

The rearrangement links TRBV2 to TRBJ1-2; 9 nucleotides agree with TRBD1. V lost 7 bases, J lost 7 bases, and 13 bases stayed unmatched. Germline lookup yields CDR1 SNHLY and CDR2 FYNNEI. The length of the CDR3 is 15 residues. For the CDR3, the DNA is TGTGCCAGCAATAGGGGACAGGGTGGGAATTTTGGCTACACCTTC. This sequence encodes CASNRGQGGNFGYTF.

This rearrangement joins TRBV6-1 to TRBJ2-3, with 11 bases fitting TRBD1. Germline V CDR1 and CDR2: MNHNS, SASEGT. This CDR3 is built from 17 residues. J was trimmed by 0 bases and V by 4 bases; bases with no gene match: 6. DNA of the CDR3: TGTGCCAGCAGTGTAGGACAGGGGGCGGGAAGCACAGATACGCAGTATTTT. Amino acid sequence: CASSVGQGAGSTDTQYF.

The rearrangement joins TRBV5-1 to TRBJ2-6; the D is unclear. Germline V gives CDR1 SGHRS, CDR2 YFSETQ. The CDR3 contains 14 residues. V was trimmed by 5 bases and J by 0 bases, leaving 6 bases between them. CDR3 DNA: TGCGCCAGCAGTTCCTCCTCTGGGGCCAACGTCCTGACTTTC. Translation: CASSSSSGANVLTF.

The V gene is TRBV5-1, the J gene TRBJ2-1; the match to TRBD2 covers 10 bases. CDR1 is SGHRS and CDR2 is YFSETQ in the germline V gene. Germline trimming cut 7 bases from V and 1 base from J; bases unmatched to any gene: 14. CDR3 length equals 18 residues. The CDR3 DNA reads as TGCGCCAGCGGAAGATCGGCTAGCGGGAGAGGGTCCTACAATGAGCAGTTCTTC. Amino acids: CASGRSASGRGSYNEQFF. Full variable domain (outside the CDR3, taken from reference TRBV5-1 and TRBJ2-1): KAGVTQTPRYLIKTRGQQVTLSCSPISGHRSVSWYQQTPGQGLQFLFEYFSETQRNKGNFPGRFSGRQFSNSRSEMNVSTLELGDSALYLCASGRSASGRGSYNEQFFGPGTRLTVL.

On this clone: The sample contains more than one DNA sequence encoding this CDR3. V gene TRBV5-1 combines with J gene TRBJ2-3; no reliable D call. This CDR3 spans 13 amino acids. With 3 bases removed from V and 1 base from J, the gap between germline ends came to 6 bases. CDR1 SGHRS and CDR2 YFSETQ come from the germline V gene. CDR3 in DNA: TGCGCCAGCAGCTACCCAGGCACAGATACGCAGTATTTT. Protein product: CASSYPGTDTQYF.